This T cell receptor (beta chain) stems from a study of cytomegalovirus exposure and HLA in healthy donors. Study-wide background: The 120 validation repertoires and the approximately 690 first-cohort repertoires shared a platform, a later analysis reported. Points from the study as a whole: In vitro confirmation showed a few CMV-associated chains to be CMV antigen specific. Investigators reported more than 150 TCR beta chains as tied to cytomegalovirus.

Data came from immunoSEQ multiplex PCR; TCRdb stores just in-frame clones and leaves some out. The table lists about 240,000 clones, 86% of them singletons, with roughly 1.2% in the top ten. This clone was observed a few times. The antigen is not known. The CDR3 sequence is 13 residues long. Trimming took 6 bases from V and 7 from J, leaving 15 bases between them. Looked up from germline, CDR1 is MDHEN and CDR2 is SYDVKM. Sample: PBMCs. The chain has TRBV28 and TRBJ1-2; D unresolved. The receptor was derived from a woman in her 30s in good health and CMV-seropositive. CDR3 residues: CASSRTSGPGYTF. The CDR3 DNA follows: TGTGCCAGCAGCCGAACGAGCGGTCCTGGCTACACCTTC.